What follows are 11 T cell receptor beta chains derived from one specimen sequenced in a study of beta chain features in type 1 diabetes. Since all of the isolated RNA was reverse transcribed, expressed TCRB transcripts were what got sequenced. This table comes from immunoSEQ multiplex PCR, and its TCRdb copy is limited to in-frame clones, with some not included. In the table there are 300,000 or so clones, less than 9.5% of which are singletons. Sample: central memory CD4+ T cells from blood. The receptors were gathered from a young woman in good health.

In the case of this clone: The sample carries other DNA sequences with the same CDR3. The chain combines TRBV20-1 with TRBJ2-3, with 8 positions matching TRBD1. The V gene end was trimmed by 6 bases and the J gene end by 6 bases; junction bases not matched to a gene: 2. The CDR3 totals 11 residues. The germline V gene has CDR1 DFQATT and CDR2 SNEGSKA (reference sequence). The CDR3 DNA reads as TGCAGTGCAACAGGGGGTGATACGCAGTATTTT. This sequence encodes CSATGGDTQYF.

This CDR3 is CASGDRLAATYNEQFF. The CDR3 coding sequence is TGTGCCAGTGGGGATAGGCTAGCGGCCACCTACAATGAGCAGTTCTTC. This sequence joins TRBV19 and TRBJ2-1; 7 positions match TRBD2. J lost 2 bases, V lost 8 bases, and 12 bases had no gene match. The V gene's germline CDR1 is LNHDA and CDR2 SQIVND (reference sequence). This CDR3 is built from 16 residues.

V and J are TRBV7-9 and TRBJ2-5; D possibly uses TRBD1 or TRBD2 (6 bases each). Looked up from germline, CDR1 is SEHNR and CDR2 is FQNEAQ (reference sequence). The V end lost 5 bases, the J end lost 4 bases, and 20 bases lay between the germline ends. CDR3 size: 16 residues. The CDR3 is CASSHDGWGAGETQYF. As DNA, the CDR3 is TGTGCCAGCAGCCACGATGGGTGGGGGGCTGGAGAGACCCAGTACTTC.

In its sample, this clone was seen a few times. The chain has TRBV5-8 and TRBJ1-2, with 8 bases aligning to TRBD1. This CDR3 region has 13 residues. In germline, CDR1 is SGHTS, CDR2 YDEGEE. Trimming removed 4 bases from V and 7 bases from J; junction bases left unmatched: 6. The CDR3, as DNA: TGTGCCAGCAGCCTGGACAGGGTATTTGGCTACACCTTC. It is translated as CASSLDRVFGYTF.

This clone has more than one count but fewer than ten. The CDR3 nucleotides read TGTGCCAGCATGGTGGGGGCCGTAGACTATGGCTACACCTTC. Protein: CASMVGAVDYGYTF. The rearrangement uses TRBV6-1 and TRBJ1-2; a possible D gene is TRBD1 (6 bases). From germline, CDR1 is MNHNS and CDR2 SASEGT. The CDR3 runs 14 residues. Trimming removed 7 bases from V and 3 bases from J, with 15 bases in between.

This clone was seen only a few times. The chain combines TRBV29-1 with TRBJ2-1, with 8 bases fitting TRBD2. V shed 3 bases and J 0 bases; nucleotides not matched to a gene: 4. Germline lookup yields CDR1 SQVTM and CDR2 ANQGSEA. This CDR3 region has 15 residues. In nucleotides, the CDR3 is TGCAGCGTTGACGGGGGGGCTGTCTCCTACAATGAGCAGTTCTTC. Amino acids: CSVDGGAVSYNEQFF.

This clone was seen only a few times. The CDR3 reads CASSPHRGNNEKLFF. The CDR3 region has the DNA TGCGCCAGCAGCCCCCACAGGGGAAATAATGAAAAACTGTTTTTT. The rearrangement uses TRBV4-3 and TRBJ1-4, with 7 bases matching TRBD1. This CDR3 has 15 amino acids. Germline V gene lookup returns CDR1 LGHNA and CDR2 YSLEER. V was clipped by 4 bases and J by 4 bases; unmatched bases: 6.

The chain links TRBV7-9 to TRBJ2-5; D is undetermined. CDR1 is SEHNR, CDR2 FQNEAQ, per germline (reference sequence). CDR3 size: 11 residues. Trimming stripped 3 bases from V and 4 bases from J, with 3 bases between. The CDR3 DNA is TGTGCCAGCAGCTTCCGAGAGACCCAGTACTTC. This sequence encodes CASSFRETQYF. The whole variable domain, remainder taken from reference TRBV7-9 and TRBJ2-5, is DTGVSQNPRHKITKRGQNVTFRCDPISEHNRLYWYRQTLGQGPEFLTYFQNEAQLEKSRLLSDRFSAERPKGSFSTLEIQRTEQGDSAMYLCASSFRETQYFGPGTRLLVL.

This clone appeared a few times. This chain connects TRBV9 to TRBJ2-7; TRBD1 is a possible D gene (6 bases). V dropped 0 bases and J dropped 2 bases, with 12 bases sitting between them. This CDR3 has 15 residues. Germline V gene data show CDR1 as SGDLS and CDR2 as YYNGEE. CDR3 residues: CASSVDSQGTYEQYF. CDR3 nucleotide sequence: TGTGCCAGCAGCGTAGATTCCCAGGGGACCTACGAGCAGTACTTC.

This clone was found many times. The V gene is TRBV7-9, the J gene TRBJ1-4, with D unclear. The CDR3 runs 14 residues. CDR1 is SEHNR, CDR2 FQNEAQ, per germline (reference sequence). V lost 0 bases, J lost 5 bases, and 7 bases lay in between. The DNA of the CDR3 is TGTGCCAGCAGCTTAGCGGCGGACAATGAAAAACTGTTTTTT. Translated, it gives CASSLAADNEKLFF.

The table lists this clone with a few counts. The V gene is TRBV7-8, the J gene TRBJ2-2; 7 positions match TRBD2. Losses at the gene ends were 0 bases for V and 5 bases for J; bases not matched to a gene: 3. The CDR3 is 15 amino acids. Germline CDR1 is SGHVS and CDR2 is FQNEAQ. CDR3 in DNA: TGTGCCAGCAGCTTAGCGACGGGGGGAACCGGGGAGCTGTTTTTT. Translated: CASSLATGGTGELFF.